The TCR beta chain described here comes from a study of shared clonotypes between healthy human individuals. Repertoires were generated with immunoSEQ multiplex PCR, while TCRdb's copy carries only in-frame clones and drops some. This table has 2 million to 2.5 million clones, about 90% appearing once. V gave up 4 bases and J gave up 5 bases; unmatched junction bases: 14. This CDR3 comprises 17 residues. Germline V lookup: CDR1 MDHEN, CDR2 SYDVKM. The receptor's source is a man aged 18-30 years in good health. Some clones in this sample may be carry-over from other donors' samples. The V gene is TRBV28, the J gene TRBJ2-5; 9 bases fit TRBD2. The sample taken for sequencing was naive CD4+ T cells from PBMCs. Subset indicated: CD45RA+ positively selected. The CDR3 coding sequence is TGTGCCAGCAGTTCCCCCTACAAACTAGCGGGTGGCGAGACCCAGTACTTC. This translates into CASSSPYKLAGGETQYF.